The 21 T cell receptor beta chains below come from one sample, sequenced in a study of blood T cell repertoires in COVID-19. The data were produced by immunoSEQ multiplex PCR, yet TCRdb's version contains in-frame clones alone and is incomplete. The table includes about 210,000 clones, 80% to 90% detected once. The sample consisted of peripheral blood. The origin of the receptors is a man aged 50 to 60 with active or convalescent COVID-19.

This clone was seen once. The CDR3 protein is CATSETGQSYGYTF. The CDR3 region has the DNA TGTGCCACCAGTGAAACCGGACAGAGCTATGGCTACACCTTC. V gene TRBV24-1 combines with J gene TRBJ1-2; D is possibly TRBD1 (6 bases). The V gene's germline CDR1 is KGHDR and CDR2 SFDVKD. V lost 4 bases to trimming and J lost 4 bases, with 12 bases between them. There are 14 residues in the CDR3.

This chain joins TRBV7-2 and TRBJ1-3, with no clear D. The CDR3 spans 15 residues. Trimming shortened V by 1 base and J by 0 bases, and 7 bases separated the two germline ends. The germline CDR1 and CDR2 sequences are SGHTA and FQGNSA. Here the CDR3 DNA reads TGTGCCAGCAGCTTAGGAGGAGTCTCTGGAAACACCATATATTTT. This sequence encodes CASSLGGVSGNTIYF.

This clone was found a few times. This chain uses TRBV19 with TRBJ2-3; D is possibly TRBD1 (7 bases). Germline V CDR1 and CDR2: LNHDA, SQIVND (reference sequence). This CDR3 has 14 residues. Trimming shortened V by 7 bases and J by 3 bases, and 14 bases separated the two germline ends. The CDR3 protein is CASKTGRSTDTQYF. The DNA of the CDR3 is TGTGCCAGTAAGACAGGGAGGAGTACAGATACGCAGTATTTT.

This clone has only a few counts. The chain uses TRBV28 and TRBJ1-1; D remains unclear. V was clipped by 5 bases and J by 0 bases, with 10 bases between them. CDR3 length: 14 residues. Per germline, CDR1 MDHEN and CDR2 SYDVKM. The CDR3 DNA reads TGTGCCAGCAGTCCCCATGTCCTGAACACTGAAGCTTTCTTT. Protein: CASSPHVLNTEAFF. Drawing the rest from reference TRBV28 and TRBJ1-1, the complete variable domain is DVKVTQSSRYLVKRTGEKVFLECVQDMDHENMFWYRQDPGLGLRLIYFSYDVKMKEKGDIPEGYSVSREKKERFSLILESASTNQTSMYLCASSPHVLNTEAFFGQGTRLTVV.

This clone showed up just a few times. The chain employs TRBV7-2 and TRBJ2-1; 7 nucleotides agree with TRBD1. This CDR3 is 13 amino acids long. V dropped 8 bases and J dropped 8; count of bases not matched to a gene: 9. The V gene's germline CDR1 is SGHTA and CDR2 FQGNSA. CDR3 loop: CASQLKGADEQFF. In DNA, the CDR3 is TGTGCCAGCCAGCTGAAGGGGGCGGATGAGCAGTTCTTC.

The V and J genes are TRBV3-1 (or the pseudogene TRBV3-2) and TRBJ2-3, with D maybe TRBD1 (5 bases). The length of the CDR3 is 14 residues. V was pared by 0 bases and J by 6 bases, with 10 bases between. The germline V gene encodes CDR1 LGHDT and CDR2 YNNKEL (reference sequence). CDR3 in DNA: TGTGCCAGCAGCCAAGAAAAGGGGTCGGATACGCAGTATTTT. Protein product: CASSQEKGSDTQYF.

This chain joins TRBV18 and TRBJ2-5; 11 bases map to TRBD1. CDR3 length: 13 residues. Trimming removed 2 bases from V and 7 bases from J; junction bases left unmatched: 0. Germline CDR1 and CDR2: KGHSH and LQKENI. This chain's CDR3 is CASSPGTGGTQYF. For the CDR3, the DNA is TGTGCCAGCTCACCAGGGACAGGGGGGACCCAGTACTTC.

The chain joins TRBV5-1 to TRBJ1-3; 9 bases line up with TRBD1. Unmatched junction bases numbered 7, after V lost 4 bases and J lost 2 bases. The V gene's germline CDR1 is SGHRS and CDR2 YFSETQ. The CDR3 length is 16 residues. The CDR3 region is CASSQGQGGPGNTIYF. CDR3 nucleotide sequence: TGCGCCAGCAGCCAGGGACAGGGAGGCCCTGGAAACACCATATATTTT.

This chain uses TRBV5-1 with TRBJ1-3; 8 bases are shared with TRBD1. CDR1 is SGHRS and CDR2 is YFSETQ in the germline V gene. The CDR3 extends over 16 amino acids. V shed 4 bases, J shed 4 bases, and the junction held 10 bases outside the gene matches. The CDR3 is CASSTEGQGQGNTIYF. The CDR3, as DNA: TGCGCCAGCAGCACCGAAGGACAGGGACAGGGAAACACCATATATTTT.

The J gene is TRBJ2-2, the V gene TRBV2; D not certain. Germline CDR1 SNHLY, CDR2 FYNNEI. The ends were cut back, 5 bases at V and 6 bases at J, with 7 bases in the middle. This CDR3 is 12 amino acids long. CDR3 DNA: TGTGCCAGCAGTACTTCCCCCGGGGAGCTGTTTTTT. Translation: CASSTSPGELFF.

The rearrangement uses TRBV10-3 and TRBJ1-1, with 9 bases lining up with TRBD1. Germline V gives CDR1 ENHRY, CDR2 SYGVKD. The CDR3 totals 14 residues. With V trimmed by 10 bases and J by 5 bases, 11 bases remained unmatched. CDR3: CASHQVGTGTEAFF. The CDR3 DNA reads as TGTGCCAGCCATCAGGTCGGGACAGGGACTGAAGCTTTCTTT.

This clone was seen only a few times. The V and J genes are TRBV30 and TRBJ1-2, with 8 bases lining up with TRBD1. The V gene end was trimmed by 5 bases and the J gene end by 8 bases; junction bases not matched to a gene: 13. The length of the CDR3 is 14 residues. Germline V gene sequence: CDR1 GTSNPN, CDR2 SVGIG (reference sequence). The DNA for the CDR3 is TGTGCCTGGTCCATGGGACAGGCGATTTGGGGCTACACCTTC. Its protein product is CAWSMGQAIWGYTF.

This clone has only a few counts. This rearrangement joins TRBV6-6 to TRBJ1-1; 7 bases line up with TRBD1. The V gene's germline CDR1 is MNHNY and CDR2 SVGAGI (reference sequence). V shed 5 bases and J 0 bases; nucleotides not matched to a gene: 12. This CDR3 contains 17 residues. CDR3 bases: TGTGCCAGCAGTCGATCCTCGAGCAGGGGGATGAACACTGAAGCTTTCTTT. Protein: CASSRSSSRGMNTEAFF.

The V call is TRBV6-6, the J call TRBJ2-1; TRBD2 matches at 9 bases. V shed 4 bases and J 1 base; nucleotides not matched to a gene: 2. The CDR3 length is 15 residues. Germline V lookup: CDR1 MNHNY, CDR2 SVGAGI (reference sequence). This CDR3 is CASSSTSGSYNEQFF. The CDR3 region has the DNA TGTGCCAGCAGTTCTACTAGCGGGTCCTACAATGAGCAGTTCTTC.

The rearrangement joins TRBV2 to TRBJ2-5, with a tentative D call TRBD2 (6 bases). Germline assignment: CDR1 SNHLY and CDR2 FYNNEI. The CDR3 extends over 14 amino acids. V was cut by 2 bases and J by 4 bases, with 11 bases left in between. In DNA, the CDR3 is TGTGCCAGCAGTGAATTCGGGGGAAGAGAGACCCAGTACTTC. Translating it yields CASSEFGGRETQYF.

The chain joins TRBV5-1 to TRBJ2-2, with 16 bases matching TRBD2. This CDR3 contains 19 residues. After removal of 4 bases from V and 5 bases from J, the junction contained 11 bases not matched to a gene. Germline-derived CDR1 and CDR2 are SGHRS and YFSETQ. The CDR3 loop reads CASSTLPGLAGGRTGELFF. In nucleotides, the CDR3 is TGCGCCAGCAGCACCCTCCCGGGACTAGCGGGGGGGCGGACCGGGGAGCTGTTTTTT.

The chain recombines TRBV5-6 with TRBJ1-6; D gene ambiguous. CDR1 and CDR2 (germline): SGHDT, YYEEEE. Trimming took off 4 bases at V and 7 bases at J, with 9 bases between the two ends. The CDR3 spans 13 residues. CDR3: CASSTGSNSPLHF. The DNA of the CDR3 is TGTGCCAGCAGCACGGGATCAAATTCACCCCTCCACTTT.

V and J are TRBV15 and TRBJ2-2; maybe TRBD1 (6 bases). Germline CDR1 is LNHNV and CDR2 is YYDKDF (reference sequence). Between the trimmed V and J ends, which lost 0 bases and 15 bases, there was a span of 17 bases. The CDR3 contains 14 residues. CDR3 sequence (DNA): TGTGCCACCAGCAGAGATCAAAGCAGGGGAAAGATGTTTTTT. Encoded protein: CATSRDQSRGKMFF.

The V and J genes are TRBV3-1 (or the pseudogene TRBV3-2) and TRBJ2-1, with a tentative D call TRBD2 (6 bases). V shed 1 base and J shed 3 bases, with 10 bases lying between them. This CDR3 has 15 residues. Per the germline V gene, CDR1 is LGHDT and CDR2 is YNNKEL (reference sequence). The CDR3 loop is CASSQARGNYNEQFF. As DNA, the CDR3 is TGTGCCAGCAGCCAAGCTCGGGGGAACTACAATGAGCAGTTCTTC.

This sequence joins TRBV7-8 and TRBJ2-7, with 7 positions matching TRBD1. The germline V gene has CDR1 SGHVS and CDR2 FQNEAQ. CDR3 length: 14 amino acids. V shed 5 bases, J shed 7 bases, and the junction held 11 bases outside the gene matches. The CDR3 nucleotides are TGTGCCAGCAGCCATAGGGACAGCGTTGGAGAGCAGTACTTC. This encodes CASSHRDSVGEQYF.

The chain is built from TRBV15 and TRBJ1-2; 8 positions agree with TRBD1. The junction had 8 bases not matched to a gene; V was cut back by 3 bases and J by 2 bases. Looked up from germline, CDR1 is LNHNV and CDR2 is YYDKDF (reference sequence). This CDR3 has 16 residues. CDR3 in amino acids: CATSRDVGQVNYGYTF. The CDR3 DNA is TGTGCCACCAGCAGGGATGTGGGACAGGTGAACTATGGCTACACCTTC.